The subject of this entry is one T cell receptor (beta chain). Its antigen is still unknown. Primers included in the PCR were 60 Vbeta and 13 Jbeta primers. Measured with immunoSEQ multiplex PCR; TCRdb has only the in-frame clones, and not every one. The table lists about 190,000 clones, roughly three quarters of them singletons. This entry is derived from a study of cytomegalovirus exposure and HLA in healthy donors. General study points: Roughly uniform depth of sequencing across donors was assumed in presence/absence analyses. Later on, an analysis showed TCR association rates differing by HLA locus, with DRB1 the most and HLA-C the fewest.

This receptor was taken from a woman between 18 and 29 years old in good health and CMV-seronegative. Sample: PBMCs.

The CDR3 protein is CASSLEQGAYEQYF. Written as DNA, the CDR3 is TGTGCCAGCAGCTTAGAACAGGGGGCCTACGAGCAGTACTTC. This sequence joins TRBV7-9 and TRBJ2-7; 8 bases match TRBD1. The CDR3 loop spans 14 amino acids. Germline V lookup: CDR1 SEHNR, CDR2 FQNEAQ (reference sequence). V shed 1 base, J shed 2 bases, and the junction held 1 base outside the gene matches.